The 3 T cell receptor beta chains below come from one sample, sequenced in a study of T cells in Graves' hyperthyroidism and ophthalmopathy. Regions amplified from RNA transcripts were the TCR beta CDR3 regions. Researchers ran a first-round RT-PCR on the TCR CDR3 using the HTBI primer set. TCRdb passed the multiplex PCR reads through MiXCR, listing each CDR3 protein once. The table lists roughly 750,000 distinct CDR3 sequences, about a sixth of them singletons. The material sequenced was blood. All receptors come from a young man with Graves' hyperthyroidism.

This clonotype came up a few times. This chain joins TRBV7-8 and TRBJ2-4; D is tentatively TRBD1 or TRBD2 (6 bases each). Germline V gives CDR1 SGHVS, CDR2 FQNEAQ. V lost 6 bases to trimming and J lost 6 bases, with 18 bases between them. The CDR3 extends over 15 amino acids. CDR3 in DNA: TGTGCCAGCAGTTTTAAGAGGGGGGTGGGAAACATTCAGTACTTC. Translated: CASSFKRGVGNIQYF. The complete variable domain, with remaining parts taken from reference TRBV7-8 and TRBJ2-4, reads GAGVSQSPRYKVAKRGQDVALRCDPISGHVSLFWYQQALGQGPEFLTYFQNEAQLDKSGLPSDRFFAERPEGSVSTLKIQRTQQEDSAVYLCASSFKRGVGNIQYFGAGTRLSVL.

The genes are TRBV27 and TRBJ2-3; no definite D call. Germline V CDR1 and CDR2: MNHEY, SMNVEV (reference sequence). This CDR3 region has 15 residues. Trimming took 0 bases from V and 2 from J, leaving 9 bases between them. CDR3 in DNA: TGTGCCAGCAGTTTATCTTACGAAACCACAGATACGCAGTATTTT. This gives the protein CASSLSYETTDTQYF.

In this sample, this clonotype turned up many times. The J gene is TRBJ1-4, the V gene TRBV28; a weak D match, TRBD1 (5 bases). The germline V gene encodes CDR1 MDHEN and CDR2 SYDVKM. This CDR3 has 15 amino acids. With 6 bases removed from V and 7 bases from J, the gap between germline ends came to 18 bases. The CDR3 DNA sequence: TGTGCCAGCAGCCGCGGAGGGAGGGGTGGTGAAAAACTGTTTTTT. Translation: CASSRGGRGGEKLFF.